A selection of T cell receptor beta chains follows, all from one sample in a study of T cells after yellow fever vaccination. TCRdb reanalysed the 5' RACE reads using MiXCR and keeps one entry per CDR3 protein. The table has about 250,000 distinct CDR3 sequences, over 3% seen once. Sequenced material: PBMCs, taken 15 days after the yellow fever booster vaccination. The receptor source for this set is a man aged 18 to 30 who received the YFV17D yellow fever vaccine. Each CDR3 is given with its conserved first and last residue. The D gene is left open where the match is weak. Size is omitted from some rows. Given values are once, few, many or a class for expanded clones.

clone_size,j_call,cdr3_length,d_call,v_call,cdr3_nt,cdr3_aa
many,TRBJ1-2,9,.,TRBV29-1,TGCAGCGTTGCGTATGGCTACACCTTC,CSVAYGYTF
many,TRBJ1-1,15,.,TRBV20-1,TGCAGTGCTAGGGGGACGGCCCTCTCAGGCTCAGAAGCTTTCTTT,CSARGTALSGSEAFF
many,TRBJ2-2,15,.,TRBV7-9,TGTGCCAGCAGCCTTAAGACCCCGAACACCGGGGAGCTGTTTTTT,CASSLKTPNTGELFF
many,TRBJ2-7,13,.,TRBV5-1,TGCGCCAGCAGCTTCGGGGGCTTCTACGAGCAGTACTTC,CASSFGGFYEQYF
many,TRBJ2-3,14,.,TRBV7-8,TGTGCCAGCAGCCCCGGAACGGTGGGCGATACGCAGTATTTT,CASSPGTVGDTQYF
many,TRBJ2-3,16,.,TRBV11-2,TGTGCCAGCAGCTTAGGGGGGCAGGGCCCCACAGATACGCAGTATTTT,CASSLGGQGPTDTQYF
many,TRBJ2-4,14,TRBD2,TRBV7-9,TGTGCCAGCAGCCATGGGAGGGAATGGAGCATTCAGTACTTC,CASSHGREWSIQYF
many,TRBJ2-2,15,.,TRBV11-1,TGTGCCAGCAGCAACCAGGGGAAGGAGGCCGGGGAGCTGTTTTTT,CASSNQGKEAGELFF
few,TRBJ1-5,13,.,TRBV10-3,TGTGCCATCAGTGGACAGAGTAATCAGCCCCAGCATTTT,CAISGQSNQPQHF
few,TRBJ2-1,14,.,TRBV29-1,TGCAGCGCTGTTATTCTACTAGGGGGTAGTGAGCAGTTCTTC,CSAVILLGGSEQFF
many,TRBJ2-1,14,TRBD1,TRBV4-1,TGCGCCAGCAAAGGACAGGGGGGTAACAATGAGCAGTTCTTC,CASKGQGGNNEQFF
few,TRBJ2-2,15,.,TRBV5-1,TGCGCCAGCAGTAGGGACGCCCCGAACACCGGGGAGCTGTTTTTT,CASSRDAPNTGELFF
many,TRBJ2-4,17,TRBD2,TRBV12-3/TRBV12-4,TGTGCCAGCAGAGGGGAGAGGACTAGCGGTAACAAAAACATTCAGTACTTC,CASRGERTSGNKNIQYF
many,TRBJ2-1,16,.,TRBV7-9,TGTGCCAGCAGCTTAGGTCGGGGACTTGGCTACAATGAGCAGTTCTTC,CASSLGRGLGYNEQFF
many,TRBJ1-3,14,.,TRBV5-1,TGCGCCAGCAGCCCTGGGGGCCCTGGAAACACCATATATTTT,CASSPGGPGNTIYF
.,TRBJ2-1,12,TRBD1,TRBV20-1,TGCAGTGCCCGAACAGGGGGCGATGAGCAGTTCTTC,CSARTGGDEQFF
many,TRBJ2-2,15,.,TRBV12-3/TRBV12-4,TGTGCCAGCAGTTTGCGAGGGACGAACACCGGGGAGCTGTTTTTT,CASSLRGTNTGELFF
many,TRBJ1-1,11,TRBD1,TRBV20-1,TGCAGTGCTCCAGGGGGACTTGAAGCTTTCTTT,CSAPGGLEAFF
many,TRBJ2-3,13,.,TRBV5-6,TGTGCCAGCAGCTTGGTGGTGGCAGATACGCAGTATTTT,CASSLVVADTQYF
many,TRBJ1-1,13,.,TRBV7-3,TGTGCCAGCAGTTCCGACAAGAACACTGAAGCTTTCTTT,CASSSDKNTEAFF
many,TRBJ2-1,17,.,TRBV5-1,TGCGCCAGCAGCTTGGCCTCTCGCAGCAGCTCCTACAATGAGCAGTTCTTC,CASSLASRSSSYNEQFF
.,TRBJ2-7,16,TRBD1,TRBV18,TGTGCCAGCTCACCTACCCCCGGGACAGGGGGCTACGAGCAGTACTTC,CASSPTPGTGGYEQYF
many,TRBJ2-7,13,.,TRBV5-1,TGCGCCAGCGCCTGGGCAGGGTGGTACGAGCAGTACTTC,CASAWAGWYEQYF
many,TRBJ2-1,12,.,TRBV10-3,TGTGCCATCAGGGGGGGGGCCAATGAGCAGTTCTTC,CAIRGGANEQFF
many,TRBJ2-1,15,.,TRBV5-5,TGTGCCAGCAGCCAGGGCCCCTCAAGCGGCAATGAGCAGTTCTTC,CASSQGPSSGNEQFF
many,TRBJ1-1,15,.,TRBV19,TGTGCCAGTAGTATTCTCAATGGAGGGAACACTGAAGCTTTCTTT,CASSILNGGNTEAFF
many,TRBJ1-1,13,.,TRBV7-2,TGTGCCAGCAGTCCAGGGCCTAGGCGTGAAGCTTTCTTT,CASSPGPRREAFF
many,TRBJ2-7,14,TRBD1,TRBV5-1,TGCGCCAGCACCCTACAGGGGGCGATTAGCGAGCAGTACTTC,CASTLQGAISEQYF
few,TRBJ1-2,14,.,TRBV19,TGTGCCAGTAGTAGCTGGCACAGCGACTATGGCTACACCTTC,CASSSWHSDYGYTF
many,TRBJ1-1,14,.,TRBV6-1,TGTGCCAGCAGTGAAAGGTTCGTGAACACTGAAGCTTTCTTT,CASSERFVNTEAFF
many,TRBJ1-3,14,.,TRBV6-6,TGTGCCAGCAGACCGCGCCGGGGGGGAAACACCATATATTTT,CASRPRRGGNTIYF
many,TRBJ2-2,14,.,TRBV5-1,TGCGCCAGCAGCAGAGCCGACTTCACCGGGGAGCTGTTTTTT,CASSRADFTGELFF
many,TRBJ1-1,12,.,TRBV11-2,TGTGCCAGCAGCTTAGTGTGGACTGAAGCTTTCTTT,CASSLVWTEAFF
many,TRBJ2-7,16,.,TRBV20-1,TGCAGTGCCAGATATTTGTCCGGGATAAGCTCCTACGAGCAGTACTTC,CSARYLSGISSYEQYF
many,TRBJ1-2,18,.,TRBV4-1,TGCGCCAGCAGCCAAGGTCCGGGGTCAGAAGCGATTCACTATGGCTACACCTTC,CASSQGPGSEAIHYGYTF
.,TRBJ1-6,14,.,TRBV19,TGTGCCAGTAGTATAGGGGGGAAGTATTCACCCCTCCACTTT,CASSIGGKYSPLHF
many,TRBJ1-1,17,TRBD1,TRBV7-9,TGTGCCAGCAGCTTGATGGGAGGGGGCGCATATTCGACTGAAGCTTTCTTT,CASSLMGGGAYSTEAFF
many,TRBJ1-1,15,.,TRBV6-5,TGTGCCAGCAGTTTGACACAGGGAGGAAGGTCTGAAGCTTTCTTT,CASSLTQGGRSEAFF
few,TRBJ1-1,14,.,TRBV19,TGTGCCAGTCCGCTCCCGAGATTGAACACTGAAGCTTTCTTT,CASPLPRLNTEAFF
many,TRBJ2-5,14,.,TRBV7-9,TGTGCCAGCAGCGAAAGGGGACGCCAAGAGACCCAGTACTTC,CASSERGRQETQYF
many,TRBJ2-5,14,.,TRBV7-9,TGTGCCAGCAGCTTAAGGAGGTCCCAAGAGACCCAGTACTTC,CASSLRRSQETQYF
many,TRBJ2-7,16,.,TRBV5-1,TGCGCCAGCAGCAATCGGAGGGACAGCAGCTCCTACGAGCAGTACTTC,CASSNRRDSSSYEQYF
.,TRBJ2-5,14,TRBD2,TRBV9,TGTGCCGGCAGTCTGAGTAGCGGGGATGAGACCCAGTACTTC,CAGSLSSGDETQYF
few,TRBJ2-1,15,.,TRBV23-1,TGCGCCAGCTTAACTTCCCGGGACGTAAACAATGAGCAGTTCTTC,CASLTSRDVNNEQFF
many,TRBJ2-3,14,.,TRBV24-1,TGTGCCACCAAGGGCCGGGATCGCACAGATACGCAGTATTTT,CATKGRDRTDTQYF
many,TRBJ1-1,13,.,TRBV12-3/TRBV12-4,TGTGCCAGTGGAAAGGGAGCGAACACTGAAGCTTTCTTT,CASGKGANTEAFF
few,TRBJ2-2,17,TRBD2,TRBV12-3/TRBV12-4,TGTGCCAGCAGTCCCCTTTGGCGGGGGGAGAACACCGGGGAGCTGTTTTTT,CASSPLWRGENTGELFF
many,TRBJ2-1,16,TRBD2,TRBV12-3/TRBV12-4,TGTGCCAGCAGCTCAAGGCGGGGGGCCCTCTACAATGAGCAGTTCTTC,CASSSRRGALYNEQFF
few,TRBJ2-3,15,.,TRBV9,TGTGCCAGCAGCGTAGGGGGCCCGTGGGGGCATACGCAGTATTTT,CASSVGGPWGHTQYF
many,TRBJ2-3,14,.,TRBV7-9,TGTGCCAGCAGCACGAGCCCTAGCACAGATACGCAGTATTTT,CASSTSPSTDTQYF
many,TRBJ2-5,14,.,TRBV7-3,TGTGCCAGCACCCCAAGGGCGCCGCAGGGGACCCAGTACTTC,CASTPRAPQGTQYF
many,TRBJ1-1,13,.,TRBV18,TGTGCCAGCTCACAGGGGTCGAACACTGAAGCTTTCTTT,CASSQGSNTEAFF
once,TRBJ2-2,17,.,TRBV7-3,TGTGCCAGCAGCTACGGGCGACAGCACCTGAACACCGGGGAGCTGTTTTTT,CASSYGRQHLNTGELFF
few,TRBJ2-5,14,TRBD1,TRBV5-1,TGCGCCAGCAGCTTCGGGACAGGCTGGGAGACCCAGTACTTC,CASSFGTGWETQYF
many,TRBJ2-7,14,TRBD2,TRBV5-1,TGCGCCAGCAGCTTGGAGACTAGCCCCTACGAGCAGTACTTC,CASSLETSPYEQYF
.,TRBJ2-3,15,TRBD1,TRBV12-3/TRBV12-4,TGTGCCAGCAGTTTAAGGGACAGGGGCTCAGATACGCAGTATTTT,CASSLRDRGSDTQYF
many,TRBJ2-2,12,.,TRBV5-4,TGTGCCAGCAGCGACTACACCGGGGAGCTGTTTTTT,CASSDYTGELFF